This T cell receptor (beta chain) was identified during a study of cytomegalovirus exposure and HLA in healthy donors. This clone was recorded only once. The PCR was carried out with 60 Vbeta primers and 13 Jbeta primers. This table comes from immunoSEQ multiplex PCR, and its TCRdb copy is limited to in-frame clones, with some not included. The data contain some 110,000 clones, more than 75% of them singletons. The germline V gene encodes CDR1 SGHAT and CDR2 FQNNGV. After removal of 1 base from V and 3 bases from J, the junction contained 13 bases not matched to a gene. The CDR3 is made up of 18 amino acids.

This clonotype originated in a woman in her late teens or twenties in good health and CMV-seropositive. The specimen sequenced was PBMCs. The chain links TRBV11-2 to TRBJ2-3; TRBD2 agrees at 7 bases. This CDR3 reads CASSLGVVTSVKTDTQYF. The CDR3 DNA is TGTGCCAGCAGCTTAGGGGTTGTCACTAGCGTAAAAACAGATACGCAGTATTTT.